This T cell receptor beta chain was captured in a study of Graves' ophthalmopathy and Graves' hyperthyroidism. This clonotype was seen many times. Its antigen is currently unknown. Fresh peripheral blood, around 10 ml, was the PBMC source. The V gene's germline CDR1 is SEHNR and CDR2 FQNEAQ (reference sequence). This CDR3 has 15 residues. Trimming took 5 bases from V and 8 from J; bases not matched to a gene: 10. Study-level results: Thyroid clonotypes that were expanded above 0.001 frequency mostly also appeared in blood. Sensitivity reached more than 85% and specificity roughly 81% for a 13-signature model separating ophthalmopathy from stable hyperthyroidism.

Investigators amplified TCR beta CDR3 regions from RNA transcripts. Second-round multiplex PCR followed a first-round RT-PCR using HTBI primers. TCRdb analysed the multiplex PCR reads with MiXCR anew, one entry per CDR3 protein. Of fewer than 600,000 distinct CDR3 sequences listed, 13% to 15% are singletons. The source is a woman in her twenties or thirties with Graves' ophthalmopathy. The chain joins TRBV7-9 to TRBJ2-2; TRBD1 aligns across 8 bases. Sequenced: blood. Here the CDR3 DNA reads TGTGCCAGCAGCCCCCGGACAGGGCAGGGGGGGGAGCTGTTTTTT. The encoded protein is CASSPRTGQGGELFF.